This T cell receptor beta chain was captured in a study of T cells in Graves' hyperthyroidism and ophthalmopathy. This clonotype was observed a few times. Its target is unknown. TCR beta CDR3 regions were amplified from RNA. First-round RT-PCR targeting the TCR CDR3 was performed with the HTBI primer set. TCRdb reprocessed the multiplex PCR reads with MiXCR, giving one entry per CDR3 protein. The table includes some 570,000 distinct CDR3 sequences, about 15% detected once. Study-level findings and limits: Blood also held most thyroid clonotypes expanded beyond 0.001. Stable hyperthyroidism was separated from ophthalmopathy by a model based on 13 V-J features.

The sequenced material came from blood. The source is a woman under 30 with Graves' ophthalmopathy.

CDR3 loop: CASRNPLAEAFF. CDR3 nucleotides: TGTGCCAGCAGAAACCCATTGGCTGAAGCTTTCTTT. The chain joins TRBV6-1 to TRBJ1-1; D is ambiguous. Trimming pared 6 bases from V and 6 bases from J, leaving 11 bases between. This CDR3 has 12 amino acids. Germline CDR1 reads MNHNS; CDR2 reads SASEGT.